Following are 10 T cell receptor beta chains from one sample sequenced in a study of blood T cell repertoires in COVID-19. Repertoires were generated with immunoSEQ multiplex PCR, while TCRdb's copy carries only in-frame clones and drops some. The table includes about 320,000 clones, 90% detected once. The source material was PBMCs or T cells enriched from blood (not recorded which). The receptors come from a woman aged 25 to 45 who had been exposed to COVID-19.

This clone was picked up one time. The rearrangement links TRBV6-2 or TRBV6-3 to TRBJ1-1, with 7 positions matching TRBD1. The CDR3 is 15 residues long. Germline-derived CDR1 and CDR2 are MNHEY and SVGEGT. V lost 2 bases, J lost 7 bases, and 10 bases stayed unmatched. The CDR3 here is CASSYMGTGDGEAFF. The CDR3 DNA follows: TGTGCCAGCAGTTACATGGGAACAGGGGACGGTGAAGCTTTCTTT.

The chain joins TRBV6-2 or TRBV6-3 to TRBJ2-7; the match to TRBD1 covers 9 bases. J gave up 4 bases and V 5 bases, and 9 bases lay outside the gene matches. The CDR3 length is 15 residues. Per germline, CDR1 MNHEY and CDR2 SVGEGT. CDR3 in amino acids: CASSARRDRVYEQYF. Written as DNA, the CDR3 is TGTGCCAGCAGTGCTCGGCGGGACAGGGTGTACGAGCAGTACTTC.

This chain connects TRBV2 to TRBJ2-1; 8 bases agree with TRBD2. The V gene end was trimmed by 7 bases and the J gene end by 2 bases; junction bases not matched to a gene: 13. The CDR3 has 17 residues. Germline CDR1 SNHLY, CDR2 FYNNEI. CDR3 in amino acids: CASTALSGGVAYNEQFF. The CDR3 DNA reads TGTGCCAGCACCGCTTTGAGCGGGGGAGTTGCCTACAATGAGCAGTTCTTC. Combining the CDR3 with reference TRBV2 and TRBJ2-1 gives the whole variable domain EPEVTQTPSHQVTQMGQEVILRCVPISNHLYFYWYRQILGQKVEFLVSFYNNEISEKSEIFDDQFSVERPDGSNFTLKIRSTKLEDSAMYFCASTALSGGVAYNEQFFGPGTRLTVL.

V and J are TRBV6-5 and TRBJ1-3; unclear D gene. V gave up 5 bases and J gave up 4 bases, with 12 bases separating them. Per germline, CDR1 MNHEY and CDR2 SVGAGI. This CDR3 is 14 amino acids long. The CDR3, as DNA: TGTGCCAGCAGTCGTTGGGGAGCCGGAAACACCATATATTTT. Amino acids: CASSRWGAGNTIYF.

This clone was detected once. CDR3 sequence: CASSPMRGGELFF. DNA of the CDR3: TGTGCCAGCAGCCCGATGAGAGGTGGGGAGCTGTTTTTT. The chain has TRBV3-1 (or the pseudogene TRBV3-2) and TRBJ2-2; D remains ambiguous. Germline CDR1 and CDR2: LGHDT and YNNKEL (reference sequence). The CDR3 runs to 13 residues. Between the trimmed V and J ends, which lost 4 bases and 8 bases, there was a span of 11 bases.

The CDR3 region is CASCLAGGPYNEQFF. In DNA form, the CDR3 reads TGTGCTAGTTGCTTGGCGGGGGGGCCGTACAATGAGCAGTTCTTC. This chain connects TRBV12-5 to TRBJ2-1, with 9 bases identical to TRBD2. The germline V gene encodes CDR1 LGHNT and CDR2 FRNRAP. The CDR3 runs to 15 residues. V shed 8 bases, J shed 4 bases, and the junction held 9 bases outside the gene matches.

This chain joins TRBV5-1 and TRBJ2-4, with TRBD1 identical over 8 bases. The CDR3 extends over 14 amino acids. Losses at the gene ends were 4 bases for V and 8 bases for J; bases not matched to a gene: 8. Germline V lookup: CDR1 SGHRS, CDR2 YFSETQ. The CDR3 loop is CASSTGQGRDIQYF. The CDR3 DNA follows: TGCGCCAGCAGCACAGGACAGGGTCGGGACATTCAGTACTTC.

The V call is TRBV19, the J call TRBJ1-5; 7 nucleotides agree with TRBD1. The CDR3 is made up of 17 amino acids. Germline lookup yields CDR1 LNHDA and CDR2 SQIVND (reference sequence). Trimming removed 1 base from V and 2 bases from J; junction bases left unmatched: 8. For the CDR3, the DNA is TGTGCCAGTAGTATAGGAATACAGGGGACTGGCAATCAGCCCCAGCATTTT. Amino acids: CASSIGIQGTGNQPQHF. Supplemented by reference TRBV19 and TRBJ1-5, the full variable domain reads DGGITQSPKYLFRKEGQNVTLSCEQNLNHDAMYWYRQDPGQGLRLIYYSQIVNDFQKGDIAEGYSVSREKKESFPLTVTSAQKNPTAFYLCASSIGIQGTGNQPQHFGDGTRLSIL.

V and J are TRBV9 and TRBJ1-5; D is possibly TRBD1 (6 bases). The ends were cut back, 4 bases at V and 4 bases at J, with 6 bases in the middle. This CDR3 comprises 12 residues. Germline V gene lookup returns CDR1 SGDLS and CDR2 YYNGEE. The CDR3 is CASSRGNQPQHF. The CDR3 DNA is TGTGCCAGCAGCAGGGGGAATCAGCCCCAGCATTTT.

This chain links TRBV4-1 with TRBJ2-7, with 8 bases fitting TRBD2. J was trimmed by 10 bases and V by 1 base; bases with no gene match: 9. Germline V lookup: CDR1 MGHRA, CDR2 YSYEKL. There are 14 residues in the CDR3. In nucleotides, the CDR3 is TGCGCCAGCAGCCAAGGTGAGCGGGGGCCGCCCCAGTACTTC. Its protein is CASSQGERGPPQYF.